Following are 5 T cell receptor beta chains from one sample sequenced in a study of post-analysis software for immune sequencing data. Study outcomes and limitations: Relative to controls, patients had about five TRBV segments at higher frequency, with TRBV5-6, TRBV5-1 and TRBV20-1 among these.

These receptors' targets are unknown. Unique molecular identifiers had been added to the TCR beta cDNA libraries. TCRdb re-called the PCR reads through MiXCR, storing one row per CDR3 protein. The sample lists 600,000 to 700,000 distinct CDR3 sequences; approximately 60% were seen once. Sequences were obtained from blood. The receptors originated from a girl aged 2 to 9 with multiple sclerosis.

This chain joins TRBV6-5 and TRBJ2-1, with D hard to call. V dropped 2 bases and J dropped 10 bases, with 18 bases sitting between them. CDR1 and CDR2 (germline): MNHEY, SVGAGI. This CDR3 is 15 amino acids long. The CDR3 loop reads CASSYLKVGPTEQFF. The CDR3 nucleotides read TGTGCCAGCAGTTACCTAAAGGTTGGTCCTACAGAGCAGTTCTTC.

This rearrangement joins TRBV7-8 to TRBJ2-3; tentatively, D is TRBD2 (5 bases). Germline lookup yields CDR1 SGHVS and CDR2 FQNEAQ. Trimming stripped 4 bases from V and 10 bases from J, with 18 bases between. This CDR3 is 14 amino acids long. The CDR3 loop is CASSSDLLSGAQYF. The CDR3 nucleotides read TGTGCCAGCAGCTCCGACCTCCTCAGCGGCGCGCAGTATTTT.

The CDR3 spells CASSLPGLAGYTDTQYF. CDR3 bases: TGTGCCAGCAGTTTACCGGGACTAGCGGGGTACACAGATACGCAGTATTTT. The gene calls are TRBV12-3 or TRBV12-4 and TRBJ2-3; 13 bases are shared with TRBD2. With V trimmed by 2 bases and J by 2 bases, 4 bases remained unmatched. The CDR3 extends over 17 amino acids.

J is TRBJ2-5 and V is TRBV29-1, with 7 bases lining up with TRBD1. The J call may be incorrect, as the DNA end agrees better with TRBJ2-7. Germline V gene data show CDR1 as SQVTM and CDR2 as ANQGSEA. The CDR3 totals 13 residues. The CDR3 spells CSVDRGPRDEQYF. CDR3 DNA sequence: TGCAGCGTTGATAGGGGGCCGCGCGACGAGCAGTACTTC.

The rearrangement links TRBV4-1 to TRBJ2-7; D is unresolved. Germline V lookup: CDR1 MGHRA, CDR2 YSYEKL. The CDR3 extends over 11 amino acids. The V end lost 3 bases, the J end lost 4 bases, and 4 bases lay between the germline ends. The DNA for the CDR3 is TGCGCCAGCAGCCACGGGTACGAGCAGTACTTC. Its translation: CASSHGYEQYF.